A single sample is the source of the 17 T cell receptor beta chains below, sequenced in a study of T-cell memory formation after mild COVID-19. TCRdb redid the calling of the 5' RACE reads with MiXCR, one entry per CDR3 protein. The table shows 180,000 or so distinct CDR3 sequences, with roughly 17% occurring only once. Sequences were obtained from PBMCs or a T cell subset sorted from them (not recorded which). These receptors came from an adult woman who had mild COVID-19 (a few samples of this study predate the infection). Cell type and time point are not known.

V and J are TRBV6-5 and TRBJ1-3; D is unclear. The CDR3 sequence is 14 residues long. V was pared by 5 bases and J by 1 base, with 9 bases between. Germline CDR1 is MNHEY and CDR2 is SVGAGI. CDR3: CASSRTASGNTIYF. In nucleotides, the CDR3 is TGTGCCAGCAGTCGTACCGCATCTGGAAACACCATATATTTT.

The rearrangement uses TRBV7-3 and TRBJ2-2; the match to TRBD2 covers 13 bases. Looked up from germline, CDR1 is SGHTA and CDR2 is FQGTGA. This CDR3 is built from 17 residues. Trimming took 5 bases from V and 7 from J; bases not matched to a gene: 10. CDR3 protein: CASSPKLAGGQDGELFF. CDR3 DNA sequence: TGTGCCAGCAGCCCAAAACTAGCGGGAGGGCAAGACGGGGAGCTGTTTTTT.

CDR3 bases: TGTGCCAGTAGCAACGACAGGGTAAATTCACCCCTCCACTTT. This translates into CASSNDRVNSPLHF. The chain recombines TRBV19 with TRBJ1-6; the match to TRBD1 covers 7 bases. The ends lost 6 bases at V and 7 bases at J; junction bases unmatched: 6. The CDR3 is 14 amino acids. CDR1 is LNHDA and CDR2 is SQIVND in the germline V gene (reference sequence).

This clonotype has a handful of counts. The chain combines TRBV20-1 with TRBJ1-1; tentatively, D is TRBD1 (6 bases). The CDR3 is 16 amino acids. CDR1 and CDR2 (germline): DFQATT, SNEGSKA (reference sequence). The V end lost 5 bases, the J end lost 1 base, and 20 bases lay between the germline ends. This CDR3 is CSAAEMGGLKNTEAFF. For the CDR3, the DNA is TGCAGTGCTGCCGAGATGGGGGGCTTGAAGAACACTGAAGCTTTCTTT.

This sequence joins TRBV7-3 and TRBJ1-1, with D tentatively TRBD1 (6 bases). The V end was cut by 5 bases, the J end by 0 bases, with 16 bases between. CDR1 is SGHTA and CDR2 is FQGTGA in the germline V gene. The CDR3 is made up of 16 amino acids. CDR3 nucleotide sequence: TGTGCCAGCAGCCAAACAGGGAAGACAGTGAACACTGAAGCTTTCTTT. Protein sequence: CASSQTGKTVNTEAFF.

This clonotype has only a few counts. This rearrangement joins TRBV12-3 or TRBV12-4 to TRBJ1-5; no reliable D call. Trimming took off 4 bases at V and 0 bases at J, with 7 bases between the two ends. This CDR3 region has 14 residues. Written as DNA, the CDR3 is TGTGCCAGCAGTTCTGACTATAGCAATCAGCCCCAGCATTTT. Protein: CASSSDYSNQPQHF.

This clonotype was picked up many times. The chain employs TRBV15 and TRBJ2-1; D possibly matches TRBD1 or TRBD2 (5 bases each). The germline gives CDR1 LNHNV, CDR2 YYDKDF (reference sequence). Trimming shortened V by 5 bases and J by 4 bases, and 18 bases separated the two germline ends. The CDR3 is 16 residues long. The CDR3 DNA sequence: TGTGCCACCAGCCCCCGTCGACGGGGCTTATACAATGAGCAGTTCTTC. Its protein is CATSPRRRGLYNEQFF.

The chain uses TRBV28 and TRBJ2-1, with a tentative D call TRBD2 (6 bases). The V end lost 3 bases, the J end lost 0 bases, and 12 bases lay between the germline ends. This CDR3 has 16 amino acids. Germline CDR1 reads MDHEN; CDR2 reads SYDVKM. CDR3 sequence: CASSFPGGSSYNEQFF. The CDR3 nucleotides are TGTGCCAGCAGTTTCCCTGGGGGGAGCTCCTACAATGAGCAGTTCTTC.

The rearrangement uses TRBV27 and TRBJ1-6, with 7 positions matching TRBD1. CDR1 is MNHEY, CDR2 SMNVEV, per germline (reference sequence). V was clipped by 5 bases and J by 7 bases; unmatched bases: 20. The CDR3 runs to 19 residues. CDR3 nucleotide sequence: TGTGCCAGCAGTGCCCGCCGGGACAGAAGAAAATTTCTGAATTCACCCCTCCACTTT. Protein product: CASSARRDRRKFLNSPLHF.

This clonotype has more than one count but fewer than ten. The CDR3 nucleotides read TGTGCCAGCTCACCATACAGGGAGGAGACCCAGTACTTC. As protein: CASSPYREETQYF. The rearrangement joins TRBV18 to TRBJ2-5, with D perhaps TRBD1 (6 bases). The length of the CDR3 is 13 residues. Germline-derived CDR1 and CDR2 are KGHSH and LQKENI. Trimming pared 2 bases from V and 5 bases from J, leaving 9 bases between. The whole variable domain, filled in from reference TRBV18 and TRBJ2-5, reads NAGVMQNPRHLVRRRGQEARLRCSPMKGHSHVYWYRQLPEEGLKFMVYLQKENIIDESGMPKERFSAEFPKEGPSILRIQQVVRGDSAAYFCASSPYREETQYFGPGTRLLVL.

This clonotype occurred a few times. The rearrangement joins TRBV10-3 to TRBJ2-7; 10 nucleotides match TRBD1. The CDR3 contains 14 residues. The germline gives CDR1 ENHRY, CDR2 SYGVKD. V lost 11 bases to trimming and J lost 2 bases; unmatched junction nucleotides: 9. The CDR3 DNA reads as TGTGCCCTAAGACCCGGGACAGGGGCCTACGAGCAGTACTTC. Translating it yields CALRPGTGAYEQYF.

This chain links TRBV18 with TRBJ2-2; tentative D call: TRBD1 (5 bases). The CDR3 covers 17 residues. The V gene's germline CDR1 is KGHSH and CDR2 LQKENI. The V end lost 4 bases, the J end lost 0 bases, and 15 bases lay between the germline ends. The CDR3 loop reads CASSRIQDAPNTGELFF. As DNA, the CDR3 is TGTGCCAGCTCACGAATACAGGACGCACCGAACACCGGGGAGCTGTTTTTT.

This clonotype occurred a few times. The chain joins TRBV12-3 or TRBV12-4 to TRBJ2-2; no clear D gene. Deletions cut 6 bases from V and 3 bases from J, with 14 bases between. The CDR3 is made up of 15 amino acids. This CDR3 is CASSYHSSDTGELFF. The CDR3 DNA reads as TGTGCCAGCAGCTATCATAGCTCGGACACCGGGGAGCTGTTTTTT.

The DNA of the CDR3 is TGTGCCATCAGTGAGGCGGCTCTGGTTGGGACTGAAGCTTTCTTT. Its protein is CAISEAALVGTEAFF. The chain carries TRBV10-3 and TRBJ1-1; D is unresolved. V lost 2 bases and J 5 bases, leaving 15 bases between the germline ends. The germline V gene encodes CDR1 ENHRY and CDR2 SYGVKD. The CDR3 extends over 15 amino acids.

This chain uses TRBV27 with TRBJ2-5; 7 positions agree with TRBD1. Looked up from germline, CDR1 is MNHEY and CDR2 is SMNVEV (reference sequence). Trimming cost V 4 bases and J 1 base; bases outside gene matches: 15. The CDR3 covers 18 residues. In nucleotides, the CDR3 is TGTGCCAGCAGTTCCCCTCGATCCGGACAGGCGGGCCAAGAGACCCAGTACTTC. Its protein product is CASSSPRSGQAGQETQYF.

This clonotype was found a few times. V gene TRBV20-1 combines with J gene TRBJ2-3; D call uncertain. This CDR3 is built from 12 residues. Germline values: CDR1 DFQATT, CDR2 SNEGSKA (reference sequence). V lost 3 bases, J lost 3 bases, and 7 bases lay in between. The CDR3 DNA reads TGCAGTGCTAGTAAAGGAACAGATACGCAGTATTTT. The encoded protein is CSASKGTDTQYF.

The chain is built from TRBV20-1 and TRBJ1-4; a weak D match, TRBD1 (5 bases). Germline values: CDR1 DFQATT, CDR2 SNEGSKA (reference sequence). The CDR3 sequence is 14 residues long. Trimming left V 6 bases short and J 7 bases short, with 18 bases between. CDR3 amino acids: CSAERDGYGEKLFF. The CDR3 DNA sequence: TGCAGTGCGGAAAGGGACGGGTATGGTGAAAAACTGTTTTTT.